A selection of T cell receptor beta chains follows, all from one sample in a study of shared clonotypes between healthy human individuals. Profiling relied on immunoSEQ multiplex PCR, and the TCRdb table lists in-frame clones only, not all of them. Of over a million clones listed, 70% to 80% are singletons. Sequenced material: memory CD4+ T cells from PBMCs. Receptor source: a man aged 18 to 30 in good health. Some clones in this sample may be carry-over from other donors' samples. Each CDR3 is given with its conserved first and last residue. Each record gives: D gene, V gene, J gene, clone size, CDR3 DNA, CDR3 protein. A D gene is named only where the DNA matches it firmly. Expanded clones are given a class, and other clones once, few, many or no size at all.

d_call: TRBD1; v_call: TRBV7-9; j_call: TRBJ2-7; clone_size: once; cdr3_nt: TGTGCGACCCAGGGGGCGGATGAGCAGTACTTC; cdr3_aa: CATQGADEQYF
d_call: TRBD1; v_call: TRBV2; j_call: TRBJ2-1; clone_size: few; cdr3_nt: TGTGCCAGCAGGGAGGACAGGGGGAGGTACAATGAGCAGTTCTTC; cdr3_aa: CASREDRGRYNEQFF
d_call: -; v_call: TRBV25-1; j_call: TRBJ2-7; clone_size: -; cdr3_nt: TGTGCCAGTCAAAATGACAGGAATCCCTACGAGCAGTACTTC; cdr3_aa: CASQNDRNPYEQYF
d_call: -; v_call: TRBV12-5; j_call: TRBJ2-3; clone_size: -; cdr3_nt: TGTGCTAGTGCCTATGACAGCAGCGGCACAGATACGCAGTATTTT; cdr3_aa: CASAYDSSGTDTQYF
d_call: -; v_call: TRBV6-1; j_call: TRBJ1-1; clone_size: -; cdr3_nt: TGTGCCAGCAGTGAAGGTCCTTTCAACACTGAAGCTTTCTTT; cdr3_aa: CASSEGPFNTEAFF
d_call: TRBD1; v_call: TRBV27; j_call: TRBJ1-1; clone_size: -; cdr3_nt: TGTGCCAGCAGTTTATCGTGGCAGGGGGGGGTTTCGATCTTT; cdr3_aa: CASSLSWQGGVSIF
d_call: TRBD2; v_call: TRBV28; j_call: TRBJ2-1; clone_size: -; cdr3_nt: TGTGCCAGCAGGGCTAGCGGGAGTGGGATTGACAATGAGCAGTTCTTC; cdr3_aa: CASRASGSGIDNEQFF
d_call: -; v_call: TRBV6-5; j_call: TRBJ1-4; clone_size: -; cdr3_nt: TGTGCCAGCAGTTACTCCCCAGGCACGGGGGAAAAACTGTTTTTT; cdr3_aa: CASSYSPGTGEKLFF
d_call: -; v_call: TRBV28; j_call: TRBJ1-2; clone_size: -; cdr3_nt: TGTGCCAGCAGTTTATTGGGGGATGGCTACACCTTC; cdr3_aa: CASSLLGDGYTF
d_call: TRBD1; v_call: TRBV5-4; j_call: TRBJ1-2; clone_size: -; cdr3_nt: TGTGCCAGCAGCTCCAAGATACTCACAGGGGGCGCCGAGGGTGGCTACACCTTC; cdr3_aa: CASSSKILTGGAEGGYTF
d_call: -; v_call: TRBV10-3; j_call: TRBJ1-1; clone_size: once; cdr3_nt: TGTGCCATCAGTGAGTCTTTCCAGGAAGGAACTGAAGCTTTCTTT; cdr3_aa: CAISESFQEGTEAFF